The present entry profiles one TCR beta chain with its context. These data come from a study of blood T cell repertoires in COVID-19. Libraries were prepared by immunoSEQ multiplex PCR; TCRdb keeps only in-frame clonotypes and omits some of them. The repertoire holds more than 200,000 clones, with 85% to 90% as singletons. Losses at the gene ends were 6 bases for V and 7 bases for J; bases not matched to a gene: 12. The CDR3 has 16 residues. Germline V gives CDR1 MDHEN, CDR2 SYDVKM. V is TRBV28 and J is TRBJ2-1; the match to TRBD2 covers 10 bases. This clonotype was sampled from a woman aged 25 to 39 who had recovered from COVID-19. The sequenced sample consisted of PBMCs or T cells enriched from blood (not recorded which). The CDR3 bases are TGTGCCAGCAGCACCGGGGGAGCGGGAGGGTTTAATGAGCAGTTCTTC. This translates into CASSTGGAGGFNEQFF. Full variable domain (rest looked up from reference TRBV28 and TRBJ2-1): DVKVTQSSRYLVKRTGEKVFLECVQDMDHENMFWYRQDPGLGLRLIYFSYDVKMKEKGDIPEGYSVSREKKERFSLILESASTNQTSMYLCASSTGGAGGFNEQFFGPGTRLTVL.